This is a list of T cell receptor beta chains from one sample in a study of CD8 T cells in Susac syndrome. A single record per CDR3 protein comes from TCRdb applying MiXCR to the immunoSEQ multiplex PCR reads. The sample holds around 130,000 distinct CDR3 sequences; 90% to 95% are singletons and the top ten take over 0.1%. The sample taken for sequencing was CD4+ T cells from PBMCs. These receptors were collected from a human donor in good health. The CDR3 runs from the conserved cysteine through the conserved F or W. A D gene is named only where the DNA matches it firmly. Size is omitted from some rows. Given values are once, few, many or a class for expanded clones.

>NA|TRBV9|TRBJ1-1|NA
TGTGCCAGCAGCCCGACCCCGACACGCACTGAAGCTTTCTTT
CASSPTPTRTEAFF
>NA|TRBV29-1|TRBJ2-2|once
TGCAGCGTGGCTACTAGTAACTCCGGGGAGCTGTTTTTT
CSVATSNSGELFF
>TRBD1|TRBV7-9|TRBJ1-1|NA
TGTGCCAGCAGCTCGAGACAGGGGACTGAAGCTTTCTTT
CASSSRQGTEAFF
>NA|TRBV28|TRBJ1-4|NA
TGTGCCAGCAAGGCGCAAAAACTGTTTTTT
CASKAQKLFF
>NA|TRBV28|TRBJ1-5|NA
TGTGCCAGCAGTTTATTGTATCAGCCCCAGCATTTT
CASSLLYQPQHF
>NA|TRBV3-1|TRBJ1-4|NA
TGTGCCAGCAGCCAAGAGGGCCCAAAACTGTTTTTT
CASSQEGPKLFF
>TRBD2|TRBV7-2|TRBJ2-7|few
TGTGCCAGCAGCCCCGGACTAGCGGACTACGAGCAGTACTTC
CASSPGLADYEQYF
>NA|TRBV27|TRBJ2-5|NA
TGTGCCAGCAGTTTAGGGATGAACAGGGAAGAGACCCAGTACTTC
CASSLGMNREETQYF
>NA|TRBV28|TRBJ1-5|NA
TGTGCCAGCAGTTTTAGCCCGGCTCAACGACAGCCCCAGCATTTT
CASSFSPAQRQPQHF
>TRBD2|TRBV19|TRBJ2-2|once
TGTGCCAGTATTAAAGGGGGACTAGCGGGAGCCGGGGAGCTGTTTTTT
CASIKGGLAGAGELFF
>NA|TRBV6-5|TRBJ2-2|NA
TGTGCCAGCAGTTACTCTCGGAACACCGGGGAGCTGTTTTTT
CASSYSRNTGELFF
>TRBD1|TRBV30|TRBJ1-1|NA
TGTGCCTGGAGTCATCGTGGGGGGACAGCGAACACTGAAGCTTTCTTT
CAWSHRGGTANTEAFF
>NA|TRBV12-3/TRBV12-4|TRBJ1-5|NA
TGTGCCAGCAATTTGGGCGGGAGCAATCAGCCCCAGCATTTT
CASNLGGSNQPQHF